The subject of this entry is one T cell receptor (beta chain). This entry comes from a study of T cells in Graves' hyperthyroidism and ophthalmopathy. Patients counted as stable if ophthalmopathy did not develop within 18 months. Hyperthyroidism was newly diagnosed in patients aged 18 to 65 (duration under 2 months). Uncontrolled infection, other autoimmune disease, pregnancy or lactation led to exclusion. This CDR3 has 13 residues. The V end was cut by 8 bases, the J end by 1 base, with 11 bases between. Germline V CDR1 and CDR2: MGHDK, SYGVNS. What was amplified from RNA transcripts were TCR beta CDR3 regions. RT-PCR in the first round (using the HTBI primer set) targeted the TCR CDR3. One entry per CDR3 protein results from TCRdb running MiXCR on the multiplex PCR reads. The sample records about 610,000 distinct CDR3 sequences, about 43% being singletons.

This receptor was taken from a woman aged 18 to 35 with Graves' hyperthyroidism. Material for sequencing was peripheral blood or thyroid tissue (not recorded which). The chain employs TRBV25-1 and TRBJ1-1; D unresolved. CDR3 sequence: CASLAGSNTEAFF. The DNA for the CDR3 is TGTGCCAGCTTAGCGGGGTCGAACACTGAAGCTTTCTTT.